The 28 T cell receptor beta chains below come from one sample, sequenced in a study of blood T cell repertoires in COVID-19. The assay was immunoSEQ multiplex PCR, and TCRdb's table has in-frame clones only and misses some. The table lists roughly 100,000 clones, 90% of them singletons. The sequenced sample was peripheral blood. The receptors were gathered from a man between 18 and 35 years old with COVID-19, enrolled during active disease.

The CDR3 DNA is TGTGCCAGCAGCCCGCGAGGGACAGCCACTGAAGCTTTCTTT. Amino acid sequence: CASSPRGTATEAFF. The chain couples TRBV9 to TRBJ1-1; TRBD1 matches at 7 bases. Per germline, CDR1 SGDLS and CDR2 YYNGEE. The CDR3 spans 14 residues. Trimming cost V 4 bases and J 4 bases; bases outside gene matches: 7.

The genes are TRBV9 and TRBJ2-2; 10 bases align to TRBD2. The V and J ends lost 3 bases and 0 bases, in that order; junction bases with no gene match: 8. The V gene's germline CDR1 is SGDLS and CDR2 YYNGEE. The CDR3 length is 18 residues. The CDR3 bases are TGTGCCAGCAGCGGGAGGACTAGCGGAGCCCCGAACACCGGGGAGCTGTTTTTT. Its translation is CASSGRTSGAPNTGELFF. The variable domain in full, with the rest retrieved from reference TRBV9 and TRBJ2-2, is DSGVTQTPKHLITATGQRVTLRCSPRSGDLSVYWYQQSLDQGLQFLIQYYNGEERAKGNILERFSAQQFPDLHSELNLSSLELGDSALYFCASSGRTSGAPNTGELFFGEGSRLTVL.

The chain combines TRBV10-3 with TRBJ2-7; 9 bases are shared with TRBD2. The V gene's germline CDR1 is ENHRY and CDR2 SYGVKD. J was trimmed by 12 bases and V by 3 bases; bases with no gene match: 9. The CDR3 is made up of 13 amino acids. CDR3 nucleotide sequence: TGTGCCATCAGTGAAGCGGGAGGCTCGAGGTTGTACTTC. Residues: CAISEAGGSRLYF.

This rearrangement joins TRBV29-1 to TRBJ2-1; D is perhaps TRBD2 (5 bases). V gave up 1 base and J gave up 10 bases, with 11 bases separating them. The CDR3 runs to 12 residues. Germline CDR1 SQVTM, CDR2 ANQGSEA. CDR3: CSVEGGSGEQFF. In DNA form, the CDR3 reads TGCAGCGTTGAAGGAGGGAGTGGGGAGCAGTTCTTC.

The chain is built from TRBV6-5 and TRBJ1-6, with 7 bases fitting TRBD1. From germline, CDR1 is MNHEY and CDR2 SVGAGI. The V gene end was trimmed by 2 bases and the J gene end by 2 bases; junction bases not matched to a gene: 3. There are 16 residues in the CDR3. CDR3 region: CASSYKGTAYNSPLHF. For the CDR3, the DNA is TGTGCCAGCAGTTACAAGGGGACAGCCTATAATTCACCCCTCCACTTT.

V gene TRBV27 combines with J gene TRBJ1-2; TRBD1 is a possible D gene (6 bases). The CDR3 runs 15 residues. Trimming removed 8 bases from V and 0 bases from J, with 16 bases in between. Germline CDR1 and CDR2: MNHEY and SMNVEV (reference sequence). This CDR3 is CASQRGGRSNYGYTF. The CDR3 bases are TGTGCCAGCCAGAGGGGGGGCAGATCTAACTATGGCTACACCTTC.

The rearrangement uses TRBV7-2 and TRBJ2-1; 9 positions agree with TRBD1. V shed 1 base, J shed 7 bases, and the junction held 5 bases outside the gene matches. The CDR3 has 15 amino acids. Germline CDR1 is SGHTA and CDR2 is FQGNSA. CDR3 in amino acids: CASSLGTGVGNEQFF. The CDR3 DNA sequence: TGTGCCAGCAGCTTAGGGACAGGGGTGGGAAATGAGCAGTTCTTC.

The V call is TRBV6-5, the J call TRBJ2-1, with 8 nucleotides matching TRBD2. With 2 bases clipped from V and 8 bases from J, the junction kept 8 bases outside the gene matches. This CDR3 comprises 15 residues. Germline V gene data show CDR1 as MNHEY and CDR2 as SVGAGI. The CDR3 DNA is TGTGCCAGCAGTTACCGTATCCGGGAGGGCCATGAGCAGTTCTTC. Translating it yields CASSYRIREGHEQFF.

This chain connects TRBV28 to TRBJ1-2, with D maybe TRBD1 (5 bases). This CDR3 region has 14 residues. Trimming took off 3 bases at V and 6 bases at J, with 14 bases between the two ends. From germline, CDR1 is MDHEN and CDR2 SYDVKM. The CDR3 DNA sequence: TGTGCCAGCAGTTTGGGTCAGGGTTGGCATGGCTACACCTTC. Its protein product is CASSLGQGWHGYTF.

This rearrangement joins TRBV10-3 to TRBJ1-1; D remains ambiguous. With 3 bases removed from V and 5 bases from J, the gap between germline ends came to 10 bases. The CDR3 contains 13 residues. From germline, CDR1 is ENHRY and CDR2 SYGVKD. The CDR3 is CAISELTGTEAFF. The CDR3 region has the DNA TGTGCCATCAGTGAACTAACCGGGACTGAAGCTTTCTTT.

V and J are TRBV7-9 and TRBJ1-2, with TRBD1 as a possible D gene (5 bases). This CDR3 has 13 residues. Trimming cost V 5 bases and J 2 bases, with 9 bases left between them. Germline V gives CDR1 SEHNR, CDR2 FQNEAQ (reference sequence). The DNA of the CDR3 is TGTGCCAGCAGCCCAGGACAAAACTATGGCTACACCTTC. It translates to CASSPGQNYGYTF.

This clone was counted once. The chain uses TRBV29-1 and TRBJ2-1; TRBD2 agrees at 9 bases. CDR3 length equals 13 residues. After removal of 5 bases from V and 4 bases from J, the junction contained 3 bases not matched to a gene. Germline CDR1 is SQVTM and CDR2 is ANQGSEA. CDR3 coding DNA: TGCAGCGTTCGACTAGCGGTTTACAATGAGCAGTTCTTC. Residues: CSVRLAVYNEQFF.

The CDR3 nucleotides read TGTGCCTGGTCGGTCCTTGTCGATAATTCACCCCTCCACTTT. Translation: CAWSVLVDNSPLHF. J is TRBJ1-6 and V is TRBV30; D not certain. Between the trimmed V and J ends, which lost 5 bases and 5 bases, there was a span of 13 bases. The CDR3 is 14 amino acids. Per the germline V gene, CDR1 is GTSNPN and CDR2 is SVGIG (reference sequence).

The rearrangement joins TRBV7-9 to TRBJ1-5, with 8 positions matching TRBD1. The CDR3 totals 15 residues. Germline-derived CDR1 and CDR2 are SEHNR and FQNEAQ (reference sequence). V gave up 5 bases and J gave up 7 bases; unmatched junction bases: 10. Written as DNA, the CDR3 is TGTGCCAGCAGCCTTAACGGACAGGGAGGGCAGCCCCAGCATTTT. Translated: CASSLNGQGGQPQHF.

The rearrangement links TRBV28 to TRBJ2-1, with D tentatively TRBD1 (5 bases). V lost 2 bases, J lost 10 bases, and 18 bases lay in between. The CDR3 loop spans 15 amino acids. Germline V gene sequence: CDR1 MDHEN, CDR2 SYDVKM. The CDR3 spells CASSLPYSRGEEQFF. The CDR3 DNA follows: TGTGCCAGCAGTTTACCCTACTCTAGGGGTGAGGAGCAGTTCTTC.

The V and J genes are TRBV4-3 and TRBJ2-5; 7 nucleotides match TRBD2. CDR1 LGHNA and CDR2 YSLEER come from the germline V gene. This CDR3 contains 15 residues. With 4 bases clipped from V and 2 bases from J, the junction kept 7 bases outside the gene matches. The CDR3 loop is CASSLALAGQETQYF. In nucleotides, the CDR3 is TGCGCCAGCAGCCTAGCTTTAGCGGGTCAAGAGACCCAGTACTTC.

As for this clone: Its ends do not fully match the called genes, so a read error is possible. This CDR3 is CASSWQGDEKLLF. The CDR3 DNA reads as TGTGCCAGCAGCTGGCAGGGGGATGAAAAACTGCTTTTT. The genes are TRBV5-6 and TRBJ1-4; 7 bases are shared with TRBD1. The V gene's germline CDR1 is SGHDT and CDR2 YYEEEE. The CDR3 loop spans 13 amino acids.

In its sample, this clone was seen once. The chain uses TRBV5-5 and TRBJ2-7; TRBD1 might be the D (5 bases). V lost 2 bases to trimming and J lost 2 bases, with 11 bases between them. The CDR3 totals 14 residues. Germline V CDR1 and CDR2: SGHKS, YYEKEE (reference sequence). The CDR3 spells CASSFGRGTYEQYF. CDR3 coding DNA: TGTGCCAGCAGCTTCGGAAGGGGTACCTACGAGCAGTACTTC.

The V call is TRBV10-3, the J call TRBJ2-7, with 9 bases fitting TRBD1. The CDR3 length is 13 residues. The germline V gene encodes CDR1 ENHRY and CDR2 SYGVKD. V trimming: 7 bases; J trimming: 9 bases; junction bases outside the gene matches: 10. The CDR3 is CAITGTGLSGQYF. CDR3 in DNA: TGTGCCATCACCGGGACAGGGTTATCGGGGCAGTACTTC.

This clone was found once. The chain is built from TRBV7-3 and TRBJ2-1; D ambiguous. Trimming removed 0 bases at V and 0 bases at J, with 9 bases between. Germline values: CDR1 SGHTA, CDR2 FQGTGA. The CDR3 spans 16 residues. For the CDR3, the DNA is TGTGCCAGCAGCTTAACGTTGCGAAGCTCCTACAATGAGCAGTTCTTC. It translates to CASSLTLRSSYNEQFF.

The rearrangement joins TRBV7-2 to TRBJ2-7; D gene unclear. The CDR3 covers 11 residues. Trimming removed 2 bases at V and 6 bases at J, with 5 bases between. Germline CDR1 SGHTA, CDR2 FQGNSA. CDR3 region: CASSLTSEQYF. DNA of the CDR3: TGTGCCAGCAGCTTAACTTCCGAGCAGTACTTC.

This chain's CDR3 is CASSEPGTGAYEQYF. CDR3 sequence (DNA): TGTGCCAGCAGTGAACCCGGGACAGGGGCCTACGAGCAGTACTTC. V and J are TRBV25-1 and TRBJ2-7; 10 nucleotides line up with TRBD1. The CDR3 is 15 residues long. The V gene end was trimmed by 2 bases and the J gene end by 2 bases; junction bases not matched to a gene: 3. Germline CDR1 reads MGHDK; CDR2 reads SYGVNS.

The V call is TRBV11-2, the J call TRBJ1-2; D gene uncertain. Germline V gene data show CDR1 as SGHAT and CDR2 as FQNNGV. Trimming removed 1 base from V and 2 bases from J, with 8 bases in between. CDR3 length: 14 residues. DNA for the CDR3: TGTGCCAGCAGCTTAGGTATCAGGAACTATGGCTACACCTTC. Translation: CASSLGIRNYGYTF. Filled out from reference TRBV11-2 and TRBJ1-2, the complete variable domain reads EAGVAQSPRYKIIEKRQSVAFWCNPISGHATLYWYQQILGQGPKLLIQFQNNGVVDDSQLPKDRFSAERLKGVDSTLKIQPAKLEDSAVYLCASSLGIRNYGYTFGSGTRLTVV.

V is TRBV27 and J is TRBJ2-5; 10 bases fit TRBD1. The J segment lost 4 bases and the V segment lost 2 bases, leaving 7 bases of the junction unmatched. The CDR3 has 16 amino acids. From germline, CDR1 is MNHEY and CDR2 SMNVEV (reference sequence). CDR3: CASSLMGQGPPETQYF. The DNA of the CDR3 is TGTGCCAGCAGTTTAATGGGACAGGGGCCCCCAGAGACCCAGTACTTC.

The chain couples TRBV27 to TRBJ1-5, with TRBD1 matching over 9 bases. J gave up 5 bases and V 5 bases, and 4 bases lay outside the gene matches. Germline V CDR1 and CDR2: MNHEY, SMNVEV (reference sequence). The CDR3 runs 14 residues. The CDR3 loop reads CASSDRGAHQPQHF. CDR3 in DNA: TGTGCCAGCAGTGACAGGGGGGCCCATCAGCCCCAGCATTTT.

The rearrangement uses TRBV28 and TRBJ1-1; perhaps TRBD1 as D (6 bases). Germline lookup yields CDR1 MDHEN and CDR2 SYDVKM. The CDR3 has 14 residues. Trimming pared 5 bases from V and 3 bases from J, leaving 13 bases between. CDR3 in DNA: TGTGCCAGCAGTAACGCGGGGGGCCACACTGAAGCTTTCTTT. Amino acid sequence: CASSNAGGHTEAFF.

This clone appeared once. The chain couples TRBV30 to TRBJ1-2; D not resolved. Trimming removed 0 bases at V and 2 bases at J, with 13 bases between. Germline CDR1 GTSNPN, CDR2 SVGIG (reference sequence). The CDR3 length is 15 residues. CDR3: CAWSVVAGGNYGYTF. CDR3 bases: TGTGCCTGGAGTGTAGTGGCAGGTGGGAACTATGGCTACACCTTC.

Comments on this clone: One end of the junction is discordant with germline, which a read error may explain. The V and J genes are TRBV28 and TRBJ1-4, with D uncertain. CDR3 length equals 17 residues. Germline V CDR1 and CDR2: MDHEN, SYDVKM. CDR3 residues: CASSSSGKDVLIGKLLF. CDR3 DNA sequence: TGTGCCAGCAGTTCGTCCGGGAAGGACGTTCTAATAGGGAAACTGCTTTTT.